Below, 15 T cell receptor beta chains from the same sample are listed, as sequenced in a study of identical twins. MiXCR, run by TCRdb on the 5' RACE reads, gives a single entry per CDR3 protein. The top ten hold about 0.27% of the sample, which has 1.5 million to 2 million distinct CDR3 sequences, around 29% seen once. Sequencing was carried out using cord blood. Receptors were obtained from a newborn girl in good health.

This clonotype has more than one count but fewer than ten. The chain recombines TRBV20-1 with TRBJ2-3, with TRBD2 matching 7 bases. V gave up 5 bases and J gave up 1 base; unmatched junction bases: 9. CDR3 size: 15 residues. Germline V gene sequence: CDR1 DFQATT, CDR2 SNEGSKA (reference sequence). This CDR3 is CSACGRSGGTDTQYF. CDR3 coding DNA: TGCAGTGCTTGCGGGAGATCAGGTGGCACAGATACGCAGTATTTT.

V is TRBV15 and J is TRBJ2-1, with TRBD1 as a possible D gene (6 bases). Trimming took 4 bases from V and 7 from J, leaving 20 bases between them. Germline-derived CDR1 and CDR2 are LNHNV and YYDKDF (reference sequence). The CDR3 totals 16 residues. CDR3: CATSTQGGRDGNEQFF. For the CDR3, the DNA is TGTGCCACCAGCACACAAGGGGGACGGGATGGTAATGAGCAGTTCTTC.

The chain combines TRBV7-8 with TRBJ1-1; no definite D call. Trimming removed 10 bases at V and 8 bases at J, with 14 bases between. Germline V gene data show CDR1 as SGHVS and CDR2 as FQNEAQ. The CDR3 extends over 11 amino acids. CDR3 DNA sequence: TGTGCCACCCGGGTAACAGCCGAAGCTTTCTTT. Its protein is CATRVTAEAFF.

This chain uses TRBV2 with TRBJ2-3, with a possible D match to TRBD2 (6 bases). The CDR3 is 15 amino acids. Trimming removed 1 base from V and 2 bases from J, with 10 bases in between. Germline V gene data show CDR1 as SNHLY and CDR2 as FYNNEI. The CDR3 DNA reads TGTGCCAGCAGTGAAGTTAGCGGACACACAGATACGCAGTATTTT. Encoded protein: CASSEVSGHTDTQYF.

J is TRBJ2-1 and V is TRBV27; TRBD2 matches 7 bases. Germline lookup yields CDR1 MNHEY and CDR2 SMNVEV (reference sequence). The trim removed 5 bases at V and 5 bases at J, leaving 6 bases unmatched. This CDR3 has 14 amino acids. The CDR3: CASSEASGHNEQFF. DNA of the CDR3: TGTGCCAGCAGTGAGGCTAGCGGCCACAATGAGCAGTTCTTC.

The CDR3 here is CASSRADRERATNEKLFF. Here the CDR3 DNA reads TGTGCCAGCAGCCGGGCAGACAGGGAGCGAGCAACTAATGAAAAACTGTTTTTT. The chain recombines TRBV13 with TRBJ1-4; 7 bases are shared with TRBD1. Trimming at V came to 5 bases and at J to 0 bases, leaving 12 bases not matched to a gene. There are 18 residues in the CDR3. CDR1 and CDR2 (germline): PRHDT, FYEKMQ (reference sequence).

This chain connects TRBV5-1 to TRBJ2-5; D not resolved. The V and J ends lost 7 bases and 2 bases respectively, with 15 bases between them. The CDR3 loop spans 14 amino acids. The V gene's germline CDR1 is SGHRS and CDR2 YFSETQ. The CDR3 spells CASGFVGTQETQYF. CDR3 bases: TGCGCCAGCGGGTTCGTTGGTACTCAAGAGACCCAGTACTTC.

This clonotype has only a few counts. The chain employs TRBV6-5 and TRBJ2-1; 13 bases are a match to TRBD2. This CDR3 contains 15 residues. Trimming took 4 bases from V and 7 from J; bases not matched to a gene: 4. Germline loops: CDR1 MNHEY, CDR2 SVGAGI. In DNA form, the CDR3 reads TGTGCCAGCAGTTCACTAGCGGGGGGGACGAATGAGCAGTTCTTC. Residues: CASSSLAGGTNEQFF.

The chain recombines TRBV12-3 or TRBV12-4 with TRBJ2-2; D gene unclear. V was trimmed by 3 bases and J by 0 bases, leaving 5 bases between them. The CDR3 is made up of 14 amino acids. DNA for the CDR3: TGTGCCAGCAGTTTGCGATCGAACACCGGGGAGCTGTTTTTT. Residues: CASSLRSNTGELFF.

The chain couples TRBV4-2 to TRBJ2-1; 13 bases agree with TRBD2. Germline CDR1 is LGHNA and CDR2 is YNFKEQ. V lost 3 bases and J lost 2; bases outside the gene matches: 4. This CDR3 is built from 17 residues. The chain's CDR3 is CASSHQGTSGTYNEQFF. CDR3 nucleotides: TGTGCCAGCAGCCACCAAGGGACTAGCGGGACCTACAATGAGCAGTTCTTC.

This sequence joins TRBV25-1 and TRBJ2-3, with a weak D call TRBD2 (7 bases). In germline, CDR1 is MGHDK, CDR2 SYGVNS. With 2 bases removed from V and 0 bases from J, the gap between germline ends came to 18 bases. This CDR3 has 18 amino acids. The CDR3 spells CASSEKEGGAGSTDTQYF. The CDR3 region has the DNA TGTGCCAGCAGTGAAAAGGAGGGGGGGGCAGGAAGCACAGATACGCAGTATTTT.

This clonotype turned up a few times. The gene calls are TRBV2 and TRBJ2-1, with 9 bases that match TRBD2. The CDR3 extends over 15 amino acids. Germline assignment: CDR1 SNHLY and CDR2 FYNNEI. V gave up 9 bases and J gave up 3 bases; unmatched junction bases: 9. The CDR3 protein is CASLSLAGIYNEQFF. The CDR3 DNA follows: TGTGCCAGTCTGTCTCTAGCGGGGATCTACAATGAGCAGTTCTTC.

This clonotype was found a few times. The V call is TRBV27, the J call TRBJ2-3; TRBD1 agrees at 10 bases. In germline, CDR1 is MNHEY, CDR2 SMNVEV (reference sequence). With 5 bases clipped from V and 2 bases from J, the junction kept 4 bases outside the gene matches. CDR3 length equals 15 residues. The CDR3 DNA reads TGTGCCAGCAGTCCCGGGACAGGGGTCACAGATACGCAGTATTTT. Translating it yields CASSPGTGVTDTQYF.

On this clonotype itself: One junction end disagrees with the germline gene, perhaps due to a read error. CDR3 loop: CASSRNPTNEELFF. The CDR3 DNA follows: TGTGCCAGCAGCCGGAACCCAACTAATGAAGAACTGTTTTTT. The chain recombines TRBV13 with TRBJ1-4; the D is unclear. Germline CDR1 is PRHDT and CDR2 is FYEKMQ (reference sequence). The length of the CDR3 is 14 residues.

This clonotype turned up a few times. This sequence joins TRBV20-1 and TRBJ2-1; 10 bases line up with TRBD2. After removal of 5 bases from V and 4 bases from J, the junction contained 8 bases not matched to a gene. The germline V gene has CDR1 DFQATT and CDR2 SNEGSKA (reference sequence). This CDR3 comprises 15 residues. This chain's CDR3 is CSAPSGRGRYNEQFF. CDR3 nucleotides: TGCAGTGCTCCCAGCGGGAGGGGCCGTTACAATGAGCAGTTCTTC.